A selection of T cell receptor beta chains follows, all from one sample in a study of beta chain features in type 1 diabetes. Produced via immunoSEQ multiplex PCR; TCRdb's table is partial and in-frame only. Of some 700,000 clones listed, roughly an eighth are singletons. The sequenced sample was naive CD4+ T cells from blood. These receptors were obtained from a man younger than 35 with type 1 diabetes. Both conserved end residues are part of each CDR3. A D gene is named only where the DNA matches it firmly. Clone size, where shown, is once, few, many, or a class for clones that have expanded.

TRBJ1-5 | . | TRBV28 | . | TGTGCCAGCCGTGAGGCCTCGGTCCAGCCCCAGCATTTT | CASREASVQPQHF
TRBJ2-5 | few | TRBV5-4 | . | TGTGCCAGCAGCTTAAACCCAGGGGTCTTACAAGAGACCCAGTACTTC | CASSLNPGVLQETQYF
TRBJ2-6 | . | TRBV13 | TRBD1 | TGTGCCAGCAGCCACAACCCGGGACAGGGGCCGCGGAGTGGGGCCAACGTCCTGACTTTC | CASSHNPGQGPRSGANVLTF
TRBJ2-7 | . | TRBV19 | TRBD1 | TGTGCCAGTAGCCCCCTGGACAGGGCCTACGAGCAGTACTTC | CASSPLDRAYEQYF
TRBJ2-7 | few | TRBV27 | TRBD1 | TGTGCCAGCACCAAACAGGGGGCTTCAGACTACGAGCAGTACTTC | CASTKQGASDYEQYF
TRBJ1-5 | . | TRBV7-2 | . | TGTGCCAGCAGCTTATGGAGCAATCAGCCCCAGCATTTT | CASSLWSNQPQHF
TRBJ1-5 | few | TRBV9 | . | TGTGCCAGCAGCGGGGACGGACAGTCGAGTCAGCCCCAGCATTTT | CASSGDGQSSQPQHF
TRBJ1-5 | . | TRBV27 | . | TGTGCCAGCAGCATCGAATCTACTCAGCCCCAGCATTTT | CASSIESTQPQHF
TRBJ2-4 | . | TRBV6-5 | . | TGTGCCAGCAGTCGAGGGCCTGGGGACATTCAGTACTTC | CASSRGPGDIQYF
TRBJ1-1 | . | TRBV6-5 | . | TGTGCCAGCAGTTACAGCGAGGGGAGTGTGGTGGCTTTCTTT | CASSYSEGSVVAFF
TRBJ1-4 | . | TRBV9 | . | TGTGCCAGCAGCGTAGACCCCGGGGGGTCGATTAATGAAAAACTGTTTTTT | CASSVDPGGSINEKLFF
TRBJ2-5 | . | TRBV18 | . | TGTGCCAGCTCACCGCCGAGGGTTGTGAAGACCCAGTACTTC | CASSPPRVVKTQYF
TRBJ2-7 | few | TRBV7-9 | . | TGTGCCAGCAGCTTAACATCGGCAGCGGGCTATTACGAGCAGTACTTC | CASSLTSAAGYYEQYF
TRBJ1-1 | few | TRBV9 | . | TGTGCCAGCAGCGTCGACTTGCTTGGGGGCGCTTTCTTT | CASSVDLLGGAFF
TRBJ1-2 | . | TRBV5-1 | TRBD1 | TGCGCCAGCAGCTTGGAGGGACAGGGGGCTAGCGGCTATGGCTACACCTTC | CASSLEGQGASGYGYTF
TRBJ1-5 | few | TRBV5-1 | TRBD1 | TGCGCCAGCAGCTTGGAGGGGGCTTCCCATCAGCCCCAGCATTTT | CASSLEGASHQPQHF
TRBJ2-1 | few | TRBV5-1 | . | TGCGCCAGCTCATTCGGGACTCAAGCCTACAATGAGCAGTTCTTC | CASSFGTQAYNEQFF
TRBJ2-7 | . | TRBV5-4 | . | TGTGCCAGCAGCTTGCCAGCGCCCTACGAGCAGTACTTC | CASSLPAPYEQYF
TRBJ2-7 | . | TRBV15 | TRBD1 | TGTGCCACCAGCAGAGATAGGATGGTGACAGGGGACGAGCAGTACTTC | CATSRDRMVTGDEQYF
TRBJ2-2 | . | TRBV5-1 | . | TGCGCCAGCAGCTTGGACCAGGGAGGTAGCGGGGAGCTGTTTTTT | CASSLDQGGSGELFF